The 29 T cell receptor beta chains in this list originate from one sample, sequenced in a study of naive and memory T cell subsets. General study findings and limits: Possibly reflecting memory cells re-expressing CD45RA, a few larger clonotypes occurred in naive repertoires, especially CD8.

An equimolar mix of two oligonucleotides served as the beta constant-region primer for TRBC1 and TRBC2. Four rounds of PCR amplified the ligated cDNA using nested alpha and beta constant-region primers plus SP2. TCRdb redid the calling of the UMI-ligation and nested PCR reads with MiXCR, one entry per CDR3 protein. Among over 130,000 distinct CDR3 sequences listed, about a fifth were seen once. No cognate antigen is known for these TCRs. Source material: naive CD8+ T cells from blood. These receptors were taken from a human donor in good health.

The rearrangement joins TRBV14 to TRBJ2-7; D perhaps matches TRBD2 (6 bases). CDR3 length: 15 residues. V lost 4 bases and J 6 bases, leaving 19 bases between the germline ends. The germline CDR1 and CDR2 sequences are SGHDN and FVKESK. CDR3 sequence: CASSPLLGGVVEQYF. The CDR3 nucleotides are TGTGCCAGCAGCCCCCTCCTGGGAGGAGTTGTCGAGCAGTACTTC.

Many counts were recorded for this clonotype. J is TRBJ2-7 and V is TRBV28; weak D call: TRBD1 (6 bases). This CDR3 contains 14 residues. CDR1 is MDHEN, CDR2 SYDVKM, per germline. V was cut by 7 bases and J by 5 bases, with 18 bases left in between. CDR3 DNA sequence: TGTGCCAGCACCGTTCCCGGGACAATCCACGAGCAGTACTTC. Protein sequence: CASTVPGTIHEQYF.

The chain couples TRBV28 to TRBJ1-5; TRBD1 matches 10 bases. The germline gives CDR1 MDHEN, CDR2 SYDVKM. This CDR3 has 16 residues. With V trimmed by 2 bases and J by 6 bases, 7 bases remained unmatched. This chain's CDR3 is CASSLGGQGPSQPQHF. Written as DNA, the CDR3 is TGTGCCAGCAGTTTAGGGGGACAGGGGCCAAGTCAGCCCCAGCATTTT. The full variable domain, in which reference TRBV28 and TRBJ1-5 provide the parts outside the CDR3, is DVKVTQSSRYLVKRTGEKVFLECVQDMDHENMFWYRQDPGLGLRLIYFSYDVKMKEKGDIPEGYSVSREKKERFSLILESASTNQTSMYLCASSLGGQGPSQPQHFGDGTRLSIL.

The gene calls are TRBV5-1 and TRBJ2-1; no definite D call. This CDR3 comprises 11 residues. The germline CDR1 and CDR2 sequences are SGHRS and YFSETQ. The V end was cut by 0 bases, the J end by 10 bases, with 5 bases between. CDR3 DNA: TGCGCCAGCAGCTTGGTCACCGAGCAGTTCTTC. Amino acid sequence: CASSLVTEQFF. Full variable domain (outside the CDR3, taken from reference TRBV5-1 and TRBJ2-1): KAGVTQTPRYLIKTRGQQVTLSCSPISGHRSVSWYQQTPGQGLQFLFEYFSETQRNKGNFPGRFSGRQFSNSRSEMNVSTLELGDSALYLCASSLVTEQFFGPGTRLTVL.

This clonotype was observed a few times. V gene TRBV12-3 or TRBV12-4 combines with J gene TRBJ2-7; TRBD1 matches at 7 bases. This CDR3 is built from 14 residues. Losses at the gene ends were 5 bases for V and 3 bases for J; bases not matched to a gene: 7. The CDR3, as DNA: TGTGCCAGCAGTATCCGGGACAGCAACTACGAGCAGTACTTC. It translates to CASSIRDSNYEQYF.

The genes are TRBV5-1 and TRBJ2-7, with D perhaps matching TRBD2 (6 bases). Per the germline V gene, CDR1 is SGHRS and CDR2 is YFSETQ. The CDR3 covers 16 residues. Trimming pared 2 bases from V and 0 bases from J, leaving 15 bases between. The CDR3 loop reads CASSFDAGTVSYEQYF. The CDR3 nucleotides are TGCGCCAGCAGCTTCGATGCGGGGACCGTCTCCTACGAGCAGTACTTC.

This clonotype has just a few counts. This rearrangement joins TRBV28 to TRBJ2-1; 7 bases fit TRBD1. The CDR3 sequence is 13 residues long. The junction had 8 bases not matched to a gene; V was cut back by 6 bases and J by 9 bases. In germline, CDR1 is MDHEN, CDR2 SYDVKM. The CDR3 is CASSPTRGSEQFF. For the CDR3, the DNA is TGTGCCAGCAGCCCCACCAGGGGGAGTGAGCAGTTCTTC.

The V call is TRBV5-1, the J call TRBJ2-7; 7 nucleotides agree with TRBD1. Germline V lookup: CDR1 SGHRS, CDR2 YFSETQ. The CDR3 totals 15 residues. The junction had 7 bases not matched to a gene; V was cut back by 4 bases and J by 0 bases. The CDR3 spells CASSDPGQSSYEQYF. CDR3 nucleotide sequence: TGCGCCAGCAGCGATCCGGGACAGAGCTCCTACGAGCAGTACTTC.

The rearrangement joins TRBV6-5 to TRBJ2-1; 11 bases fit TRBD2. Germline CDR1 reads MNHEY; CDR2 reads SVGAGI. This CDR3 has 20 amino acids. Trimming at V came to 4 bases and at J to 4 bases, leaving 18 bases not matched to a gene. This CDR3 is CASSSPGTLLAGGTYNEQFF. CDR3 coding DNA: TGTGCCAGCAGTTCCCCCGGTACCCTCCTAGCGGGAGGTACTTACAATGAGCAGTTCTTC.

This chain uses TRBV4-1 with TRBJ2-7, with 9 bases lining up with TRBD2. CDR1 MGHRA and CDR2 YSYEKL come from the germline V gene. The CDR3 sequence is 15 residues long. With V trimmed by 1 base and J by 3 bases, 4 bases remained unmatched. The CDR3 DNA reads TGCGCCAGCAGCCAAGTCTTAGCGGGAGTCTACGAGCAGTACTTC. As protein: CASSQVLAGVYEQYF.

This clonotype was seen only a few times. The chain uses TRBV12-3 or TRBV12-4 and TRBJ1-1; TRBD1 matches 7 bases. The CDR3 loop spans 13 amino acids. V was clipped by 6 bases and J by 8 bases; unmatched bases: 9. The CDR3 region is CASSSQGGMEAFF. The DNA for the CDR3 is TGTGCCAGCAGCTCCCAGGGGGGCATGGAAGCTTTCTTT.

The chain recombines TRBV27 with TRBJ1-5; 9 bases match TRBD1. CDR1 is MNHEY, CDR2 SMNVEV, per germline (reference sequence). There are 15 residues in the CDR3. V was clipped by 7 bases and J by 3 bases; unmatched bases: 7. The CDR3 is CASKPGQGTNQPQHF. In DNA, the CDR3 is TGTGCCAGCAAACCGGGACAGGGAACCAATCAGCCCCAGCATTTT.

There are a few counts of this clonotype. The V call is TRBV28, the J call TRBJ1-1; D is ambiguous. The CDR3 covers 15 residues. Germline V gene lookup returns CDR1 MDHEN and CDR2 SYDVKM. Trimming removed 5 bases at V and 6 bases at J, with 19 bases between. CDR3 residues: CASSPRTVGVPEAFF. In DNA, the CDR3 is TGTGCCAGCAGTCCACGAACAGTTGGGGTTCCTGAAGCTTTCTTT.

The sample holds a few counts of this clonotype. V and J are TRBV20-1 and TRBJ2-3, with 11 bases lining up with TRBD2. Germline V CDR1 and CDR2: DFQATT, SNEGSKA (reference sequence). CDR3 size: 15 residues. V shed 3 bases and J 0 bases; nucleotides not matched to a gene: 2. The CDR3 sequence: CSARGLAESTDTQYF. The CDR3, as DNA: TGCAGTGCTAGGGGACTAGCGGAAAGCACAGATACGCAGTATTTT.

V gene TRBV6-5 combines with J gene TRBJ2-5, with D uncertain. The CDR3 is 17 residues long. CDR1 is MNHEY, CDR2 SVGAGI, per germline. V lost 0 bases, J lost 3 bases, and 17 bases lay in between. CDR3 sequence: CASSYSANLRVEETQYF. CDR3 sequence (DNA): TGTGCCAGCAGTTACTCGGCGAACCTTAGGGTCGAAGAGACCCAGTACTTC.

V and J are TRBV7-2 and TRBJ2-3, with a possible D match to TRBD1 (5 bases). The CDR3 spans 17 residues. Germline V lookup: CDR1 SGHTA, CDR2 FQGNSA. Trimming removed 3 bases at V and 3 bases at J, with 19 bases between. The chain's CDR3 is CASSFLGAIGVTDTQYF. In nucleotides, the CDR3 is TGTGCCAGCAGCTTTTTAGGGGCAATAGGCGTAACAGATACGCAGTATTTT.

The V and J genes are TRBV6-4 and TRBJ2-1; 13 nucleotides agree with TRBD2. The germline CDR1 and CDR2 sequences are MRHNA and SNTAGT. V trimming: 2 bases; J trimming: 4 bases; junction bases outside the gene matches: 2. The CDR3 extends over 16 amino acids. The DNA for the CDR3 is TGTGCCAGCAGTGACGGGGGACTAGCGGGATACAATGAGCAGTTCTTC. This encodes CASSDGGLAGYNEQFF.

Ten or more counts support this clonotype. The chain joins TRBV28 to TRBJ1-5; the match to TRBD1 covers 8 bases. V gave up 3 bases and J gave up 4 bases; unmatched junction bases: 2. Germline lookup yields CDR1 MDHEN and CDR2 SYDVKM. The CDR3 runs to 14 residues. The CDR3 nucleotides are TGTGCCAGCAGTTTTTGGACAGGGAATCAGCCCCAGCATTTT. It is translated as CASSFWTGNQPQHF.

The table lists this clonotype with a few counts. The rearrangement uses TRBV7-9 and TRBJ2-1; no firm D call. Germline loops: CDR1 SEHNR, CDR2 FQNEAQ (reference sequence). V lost 5 bases and J lost 8, with 7 bases in between. The CDR3 contains 11 residues. CDR3 loop: CASSPIHEQFF. As DNA, the CDR3 is TGTGCCAGCAGCCCGATCCATGAGCAGTTCTTC.

This clonotype appeared a few times. The chain links TRBV5-1 to TRBJ2-7; a possible D gene is TRBD1 (7 bases). This CDR3 has 15 residues. CDR1 is SGHRS, CDR2 YFSETQ, per germline. Trimming cost V 2 bases and J 3 bases, with 15 bases left between them. Here the CDR3 reads CASSFPDREDYEQYF. In DNA form, the CDR3 reads TGCGCCAGCAGCTTCCCCGACAGGGAGGACTACGAGCAGTACTTC.

This clonotype was recorded a few times. V gene TRBV7-6 combines with J gene TRBJ2-7; 7 nucleotides agree with TRBD1. Germline loops: CDR1 SGHVS, CDR2 FNYEAQ. Germline trimming cut 1 base from V and 3 bases from J; bases unmatched to any gene: 6. The CDR3 extends over 15 amino acids. The CDR3 DNA sequence: TGTGCCAGCAGCTTAGGACAGGGCAAAAACTACGAGCAGTACTTC. The encoded protein is CASSLGQGKNYEQYF. The full variable domain, with the rest looked up from reference TRBV7-6 and TRBJ2-7, is GAGVSQSPRYKVTKRGQDVALRCDPISGHVSLYWYRQALGQGPEFLTYFNYEAQQDKSGLPNDRFSAERPEGSISTLTIQRTEQRDSAMYRCASSLGQGKNYEQYFGPGTRLTVT.

The rearrangement uses TRBV7-8 and TRBJ1-2; D not resolved. Germline V gene lookup returns CDR1 SGHVS and CDR2 FQNEAQ. The CDR3 is 10 amino acids. V dropped 10 bases and J dropped 5 bases, with 8 bases sitting between them. CDR3 coding DNA: TGTGCCACCAACGATTATGGCTACACCTTC. As protein: CATNDYGYTF.

The chain is built from TRBV29-1 and TRBJ2-7; tentative D call: TRBD2 (5 bases). CDR3 length: 14 residues. V gave up 2 bases and J gave up 2 bases, with 13 bases separating them. CDR1 and CDR2 (germline): SQVTM, ANQGSEA. CDR3 residues: CSVELREKAYEQYF. The DNA for the CDR3 is TGCAGCGTTGAATTGAGGGAAAAGGCCTACGAGCAGTACTTC.

The chain recombines TRBV7-9 with TRBJ1-5; 8 positions match TRBD1. The CDR3 length is 15 residues. Germline V gene lookup returns CDR1 SEHNR and CDR2 FQNEAQ (reference sequence). The junction had 7 bases not matched to a gene; V was cut back by 2 bases and J by 7 bases. DNA for the CDR3: TGTGCCAGCAGCTTATCAGGGACAGGTAAACAGCCCCAGCATTTT. The encoded protein is CASSLSGTGKQPQHF.

This clonotype was detected a few times. This chain links TRBV20-1 with TRBJ2-7; TRBD2 matches at 8 bases. V gave up 5 bases and J gave up 0 bases; unmatched junction bases: 3. Germline V gives CDR1 DFQATT, CDR2 SNEGSKA (reference sequence). The CDR3 has 13 residues. The DNA of the CDR3 is TGCAGTGCTTATAGCGGGGACTCCTACGAGCAGTACTTC. It is translated as CSAYSGDSYEQYF.

This rearrangement joins TRBV5-5 to TRBJ2-7; D call uncertain. The CDR3 spans 18 residues. Germline loops: CDR1 SGHKS, CDR2 YYEKEE (reference sequence). Trimming took 0 bases from V and 4 from J, leaving 23 bases between them. CDR3 sequence (DNA): TGTGCCAGCAGCTTGGATACCAAGACTCACTGGATCGGGTACGAGCAGTACTTC. Encoded protein: CASSLDTKTHWIGYEQYF.

This clonotype has only a few counts. The CDR3, as DNA: TGTGCCAGCAGTGAGCTCGACAGGGACGAGCAGTACTTC. Translated: CASSELDRDEQYF. V gene TRBV2 combines with J gene TRBJ2-7; TRBD1 agrees at 7 bases. The trim removed 3 bases at V and 5 bases at J, leaving 4 bases unmatched. Germline CDR1 is SNHLY and CDR2 is FYNNEI. The CDR3 consists of 13 residues.

CDR3 DNA sequence: TGTGCCAGCACCCCGACTACGTATCGCTCCTACAATGAGCAGTTCTTC. Amino acid sequence: CASTPTTYRSYNEQFF. The chain combines TRBV6-2 or TRBV6-3 with TRBJ2-1; perhaps TRBD2 as D (5 bases). This CDR3 region has 16 residues. CDR1 and CDR2 (germline): MNHEY, SVGEGT. The V gene lost 7 bases and the J gene lost 0 bases, with 16 bases spanning the gap.

This clonotype showed up just a few times. The chain's CDR3 is CASSLRTSQVEEKLFF. The CDR3 DNA reads TGTGCCAGCAGCTTACGAACATCCCAGGTGGAGGAAAAACTGTTTTTT. This sequence joins TRBV7-9 and TRBJ1-4; D gene ambiguous. CDR1 is SEHNR, CDR2 FQNEAQ, per germline (reference sequence). The V end was cut by 2 bases, the J end by 8 bases, with 18 bases between. The CDR3 runs to 16 residues.